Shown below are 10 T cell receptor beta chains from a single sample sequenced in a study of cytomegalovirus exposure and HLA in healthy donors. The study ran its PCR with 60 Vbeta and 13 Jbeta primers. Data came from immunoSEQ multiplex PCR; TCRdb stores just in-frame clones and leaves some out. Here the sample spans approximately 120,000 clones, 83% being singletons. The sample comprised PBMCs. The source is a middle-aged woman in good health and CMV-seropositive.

CDR3 nucleotide sequence: TGTGCCAGCAGTGCCTACGACAGGGAGAGGTCCAAAAACATTCAGTACTTC. This encodes CASSAYDRERSKNIQYF. This sequence joins TRBV25-1 and TRBJ2-4; 7 bases are a match to TRBD1. CDR3 size: 17 residues. Losses at the gene ends were 4 bases for V and 2 bases for J; bases not matched to a gene: 11. Germline loops: CDR1 MGHDK, CDR2 SYGVNS.

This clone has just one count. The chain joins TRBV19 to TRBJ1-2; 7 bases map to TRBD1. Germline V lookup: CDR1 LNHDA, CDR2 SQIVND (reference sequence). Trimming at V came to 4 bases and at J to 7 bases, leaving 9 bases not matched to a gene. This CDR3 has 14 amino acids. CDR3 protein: CASSTLEGAAGYTF. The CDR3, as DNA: TGTGCCAGTAGTACCCTGGAGGGGGCGGCTGGCTACACCTTC.

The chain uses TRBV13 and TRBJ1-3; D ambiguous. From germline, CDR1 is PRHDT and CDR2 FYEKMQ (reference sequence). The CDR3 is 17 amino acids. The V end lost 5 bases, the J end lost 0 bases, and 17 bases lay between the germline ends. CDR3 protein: CASSPPPSLDSGNTIYF. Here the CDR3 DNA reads TGTGCCAGCAGCCCACCCCCGAGTTTAGACTCTGGAAACACCATATATTTT.

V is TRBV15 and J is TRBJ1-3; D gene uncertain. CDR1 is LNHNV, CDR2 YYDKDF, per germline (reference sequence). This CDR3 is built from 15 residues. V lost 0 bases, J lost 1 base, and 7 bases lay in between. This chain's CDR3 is CATSRDWLSGNTIYF. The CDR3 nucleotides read TGTGCCACCAGCAGAGATTGGCTTTCTGGAAACACCATATATTTT.

The CDR3 DNA follows: TGTGCCAGCAGTTTAGGTCCAGGGGGCAAGGATGAGCAGTTCTTC. It encodes CASSLGPGGKDEQFF. The rearrangement uses TRBV28 and TRBJ2-1; 8 nucleotides agree with TRBD1. Trimming took 2 bases from V and 8 from J; bases not matched to a gene: 8. The germline gives CDR1 MDHEN, CDR2 SYDVKM. CDR3 length equals 15 residues.

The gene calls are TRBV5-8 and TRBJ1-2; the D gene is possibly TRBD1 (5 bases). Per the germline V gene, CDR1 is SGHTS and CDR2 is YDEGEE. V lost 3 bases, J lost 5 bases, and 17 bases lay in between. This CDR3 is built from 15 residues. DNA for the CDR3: TGTGCCAGCAGCTCGGGGACTACCTTTGAATATGGCTACACCTTC. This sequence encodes CASSSGTTFEYGYTF.

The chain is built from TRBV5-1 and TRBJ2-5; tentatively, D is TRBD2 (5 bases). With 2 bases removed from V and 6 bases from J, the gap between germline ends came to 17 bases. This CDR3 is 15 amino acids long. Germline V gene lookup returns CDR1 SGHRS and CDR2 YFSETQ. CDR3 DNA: TGCGCCAGCAGCTTTTTCGGTGGGGAGAAGAAGACCCAGTACTTC. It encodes CASSFFGGEKKTQYF.

The CDR3 coding sequence is TGTGCCAGCAGCTCCGGACTAGCGGGAGGTTCCTACAATGAGCAGTTCTTC. This sequence encodes CASSSGLAGGSYNEQFF. The V gene is TRBV5-4, the J gene TRBJ2-1, with 14 bases that match TRBD2. V gave up 3 bases and J gave up 1 base; unmatched junction bases: 3. The length of the CDR3 is 17 residues. Germline assignment: CDR1 SGHNT and CDR2 YYREEE (reference sequence). The variable domain in full, completed from reference TRBV5-4 and TRBJ2-1, reads ETGVTQSPTHLIKTRGQQVTLRCSSQSGHNTVSWYQQALGQGPQFIFQYYREEENGRGNFPPRFSGLQFPNYSSELNVNALELDDSALYLCASSSGLAGGSYNEQFFGPGTRLTVL.

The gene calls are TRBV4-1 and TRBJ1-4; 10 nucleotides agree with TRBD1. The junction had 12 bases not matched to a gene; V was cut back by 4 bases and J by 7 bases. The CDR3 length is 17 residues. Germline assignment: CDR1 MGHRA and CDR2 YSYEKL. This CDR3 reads CASSPTGTGEGGEKLFF. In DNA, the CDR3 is TGCGCCAGCAGCCCCACCGGGACAGGGGAAGGCGGTGAAAAACTGTTTTTT.

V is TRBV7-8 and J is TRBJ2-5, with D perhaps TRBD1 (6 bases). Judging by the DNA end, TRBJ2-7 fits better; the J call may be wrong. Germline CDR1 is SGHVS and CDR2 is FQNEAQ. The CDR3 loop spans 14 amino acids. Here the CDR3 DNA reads TGTGCCAGCAGCTTAGAGGACAGCTACTACGAGCAGTACTTC. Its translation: CASSLEDSYYEQYF.